Following are 27 T cell receptor beta chains from one sample sequenced in a study of T cells in Graves' hyperthyroidism and ophthalmopathy. RNA transcripts gave rise to amplified TCR beta CDR3 regions. The TCR CDR3 first-round RT-PCR relied on the HTBI primer set. In TCRdb, the multiplex PCR reads were re-called with MiXCR into one record per CDR3 protein. The sample carries hundreds of thousands of distinct CDR3 sequences, over 15% recorded once. The sample consisted of blood. Receptors were obtained from a woman aged 18-29 years with Graves' hyperthyroidism.

This clonotype has more than one count but fewer than ten. This chain joins TRBV6-1 and TRBJ1-2; no definite D call. Germline CDR1 reads MNHNS; CDR2 reads SASEGT. The CDR3 runs to 16 residues. The V end lost 5 bases, the J end lost 6 bases, and 22 bases lay between the germline ends. The CDR3 reads CASSPRRRQAVDGYTF. The CDR3 DNA sequence: TGTGCCAGCAGTCCCCGACGCCGCCAGGCGGTCGATGGCTACACCTTC.

This chain joins TRBV6-1 and TRBJ1-1; D gene unclear. There are 16 residues in the CDR3. V lost 7 bases, J lost 4 bases, and 22 bases lay in between. Germline CDR1 reads MNHNS; CDR2 reads SASEGT. CDR3 protein: CASKEDLDPLGTEAFF. CDR3 DNA sequence: TGTGCCAGCAAAGAGGATTTGGACCCCCTGGGCACTGAAGCTTTCTTT.

J is TRBJ2-3 and V is TRBV7-9; no definite D call. V shed 3 bases and J shed 2 bases, with 6 bases lying between them. There are 13 residues in the CDR3. Germline-derived CDR1 and CDR2 are SEHNR and FQNEAQ (reference sequence). In DNA form, the CDR3 reads TGTGCCAGCAGCTTCCCCCTCACAGATACGCAGTATTTT. Its translation: CASSFPLTDTQYF.

The chain employs TRBV2 and TRBJ2-3, with 10 bases identical to TRBD2. The length of the CDR3 is 15 residues. The V gene end was trimmed by 8 bases and the J gene end by 1 base; junction bases not matched to a gene: 6. Germline values: CDR1 SNHLY, CDR2 FYNNEI. The CDR3 coding sequence is TGTGCCAGCCAAGGGGGGACTAGCGGCACAGATACGCAGTATTTT. This sequence encodes CASQGGTSGTDTQYF.

This clonotype was counted many times. This chain connects TRBV7-9 to TRBJ2-7; the D is unclear. V lost 5 bases and J lost 3, with 20 bases in between. Germline lookup yields CDR1 SEHNR and CDR2 FQNEAQ (reference sequence). The CDR3 is 16 residues long. In DNA, the CDR3 is TGTGCCAGCAGCCCAGACAAGGATCACCCTTTCTACGAGCAGTACTTC. The encoded protein is CASSPDKDHPFYEQYF.

This clonotype was seen at least ten times. V gene TRBV6-5 combines with J gene TRBJ1-5, with D tentatively TRBD1 (5 bases). This CDR3 has 18 residues. Germline V lookup: CDR1 MNHEY, CDR2 SVGAGI. Trimming took 0 bases from V and 0 from J, leaving 15 bases between them. Written as DNA, the CDR3 is TGTGCCAGCAGTTACTCGGGGGAGGAGAAGGATAGCAATCAGCCCCAGCATTTT. Amino acids: CASSYSGEEKDSNQPQHF.

This clonotype has a count of ten or more. The chain uses TRBV27 and TRBJ2-1, with D unresolved. Between the trimmed V and J ends, which lost 5 bases and 8 bases, there was a span of 22 bases. The V gene's germline CDR1 is MNHEY and CDR2 SMNVEV (reference sequence). The CDR3 runs to 16 residues. CDR3 coding DNA: TGTGCCAGCAGTCCCCGTCAGCGAACGGCTCGTCATGAGCAGTTCTTC. Protein: CASSPRQRTARHEQFF.

The chain joins TRBV27 to TRBJ1-2; D gene unclear. V was shortened by 3 bases and J by 6 bases, with 17 bases between the two germline ends. The CDR3 contains 15 residues. Looked up from germline, CDR1 is MNHEY and CDR2 is SMNVEV (reference sequence). CDR3 residues: CASSLSGRTQDGYTF. The CDR3 DNA follows: TGTGCCAGCAGTTTGAGCGGACGGACTCAGGATGGCTACACCTTC.

This clonotype has more than one count but fewer than ten. The chain links TRBV18 to TRBJ1-5; D unresolved. The CDR3 loop spans 14 amino acids. Germline V lookup: CDR1 KGHSH, CDR2 LQKENI. The germline V and J ends were trimmed by 3 bases and 1 base, with 7 bases remaining between them. CDR3: CASSPDPSNQPQHF. The DNA of the CDR3 is TGTGCCAGCTCACCCGACCCGAGCAATCAGCCCCAGCATTTT. The variable domain in full, with the rest retrieved from reference TRBV18 and TRBJ1-5, is NAGVMQNPRHLVRRRGQEARLRCSPMKGHSHVYWYRQLPEEGLKFMVYLQKENIIDESGMPKERFSAEFPKEGPSILRIQQVVRGDSAAYFCASSPDPSNQPQHFGDGTRLSIL.

The J gene is TRBJ1-2, the V gene TRBV6-6, with 7 nucleotides matching TRBD1. Trimming took 0 bases from V and 2 from J; bases not matched to a gene: 6. The CDR3 consists of 16 residues. CDR1 is MNHNY and CDR2 is SVGAGI in the germline V gene (reference sequence). In DNA form, the CDR3 reads TGTGCCAGCAGTTACTCAGCTTCCAGGGGGAACTATGGCTACACCTTC. Its translation is CASSYSASRGNYGYTF.

The chain employs TRBV9 and TRBJ1-2, with 10 bases identical to TRBD1. CDR3 length: 14 amino acids. J lost 4 bases, V lost 3 bases, and 3 bases had no gene match. In germline, CDR1 is SGDLS, CDR2 YYNGEE. The CDR3, as DNA: TGTGCCAGCAGCGAGGGGACAGGGGCCTATGGCTACACCTTC. Its translation: CASSEGTGAYGYTF.

This clonotype has just a few counts. J is TRBJ2-5 and V is TRBV10-3, with a weak D call TRBD1 (6 bases). Trimming pared 0 bases from V and 1 base from J, leaving 12 bases between. CDR1 and CDR2 from the germline V gene are ENHRY and SYGVKD. The CDR3 covers 16 residues. The CDR3 loop reads CAISESDRTTQETQYF. In nucleotides, the CDR3 is TGTGCCATCAGTGAGTCGGACAGAACAACCCAAGAGACCCAGTACTTC.

In its sample, this clonotype was seen a few times. This chain links TRBV2 with TRBJ2-7; D is perhaps TRBD1 or TRBD2 (5 bases each). V gave up 5 bases and J gave up 8 bases, with 16 bases separating them. The CDR3 loop spans 13 amino acids. Germline lookup yields CDR1 SNHLY and CDR2 FYNNEI. This CDR3 reads CASSSGTVGKQYF. CDR3 coding DNA: TGTGCCAGCAGTTCCGGGACGGTGGGAAAGCAGTACTTC. The full variable domain, in which reference TRBV2 and TRBJ2-7 provide the parts outside the CDR3, is EPEVTQTPSHQVTQMGQEVILRCVPISNHLYFYWYRQILGQKVEFLVSFYNNEISEKSEIFDDQFSVERPDGSNFTLKIRSTKLEDSAMYFCASSSGTVGKQYFGPGTRLTVT.

This clonotype showed up many times. The chain employs TRBV28 and TRBJ2-5; TRBD2 is a possible D gene (5 bases). Germline CDR1 MDHEN, CDR2 SYDVKM. Trimming shortened V by 2 bases and J by 1 base, and 11 bases separated the two germline ends. The CDR3 is made up of 15 amino acids. The CDR3 nucleotides read TGTGCCAGCAGTTTAATTCTGGACTTCCAAGAGACCCAGTACTTC. Translating gives CASSLILDFQETQYF. Looking up the rest from reference TRBV28 and TRBJ2-5 gives the full variable domain: DVKVTQSSRYLVKRTGEKVFLECVQDMDHENMFWYRQDPGLGLRLIYFSYDVKMKEKGDIPEGYSVSREKKERFSLILESASTNQTSMYLCASSLILDFQETQYFGPGTRLLVL.

The rearrangement joins TRBV5-1 to TRBJ2-7; 12 nucleotides align to TRBD2. Germline assignment: CDR1 SGHRS and CDR2 YFSETQ. After removal of 0 bases from V and 5 bases from J, the junction contained 3 bases not matched to a gene. The CDR3 has 15 residues. This CDR3 is CASSLATSGSDEQYF. The CDR3 DNA reads as TGCGCCAGCAGCTTGGCGACTAGCGGGAGTGACGAGCAGTACTTC.

The chain employs TRBV19 and TRBJ1-4; TRBD1 might be the D (5 bases). The CDR3 is 15 amino acids. The V end lost 6 bases, the J end lost 4 bases, and 15 bases lay between the germline ends. In germline, CDR1 is LNHDA, CDR2 SQIVND (reference sequence). The CDR3 here is CASSLAGRYNEKLFF. The DNA for the CDR3 is TGTGCCAGTAGCCTGGCGGGACGGTATAATGAAAAACTGTTTTTT.

This clonotype was counted a few times. The chain's CDR3 is CASSPGLAGPSTDTQYF. CDR3 in DNA: TGTGCCAGCAGTCCCGGACTAGCGGGACCTAGCACAGATACGCAGTATTTT. The rearrangement joins TRBV12-3 or TRBV12-4 to TRBJ2-3; TRBD2 aligns across 12 bases. CDR3 length: 17 residues. V shed 5 bases, J shed 0 bases, and the junction held 6 bases outside the gene matches.

A few counts support this clonotype. V and J are TRBV2 and TRBJ2-2, with D perhaps TRBD1 (5 bases). This CDR3 is built from 16 residues. The germline gives CDR1 SNHLY, CDR2 FYNNEI. Deletions cut 7 bases from V and 3 bases from J, with 18 bases between. CDR3 nucleotide sequence: TGTGCCAGCACCAACAGGAGACCACAAGACACCGGGGAGCTGTTTTTT. It encodes CASTNRRPQDTGELFF.

This clonotype was observed many times. This chain links TRBV15 with TRBJ2-1; TRBD2 matches at 10 bases. Germline CDR1 LNHNV, CDR2 YYDKDF (reference sequence). V trimming: 8 bases; J trimming: 8 bases; junction bases outside the gene matches: 9. The CDR3 contains 14 residues. The CDR3 nucleotides read TGTGCCACCTCCCCTAGCGGGAGATGGGATGAGCAGTTCTTC. It codes for CATSPSGRWDEQFF.

The chain joins TRBV27 to TRBJ2-7, with TRBD2 as a possible D gene (5 bases). V lost 3 bases, J lost 3 bases, and 9 bases lay in between. This CDR3 is 13 amino acids long. The germline CDR1 and CDR2 sequences are MNHEY and SMNVEV (reference sequence). The CDR3 DNA is TGTGCCAGCAGTTTTTCGGGGATCTACGAGCAGTACTTC. As protein: CASSFSGIYEQYF.

This clonotype was picked up a small number of times. The V call is TRBV28, the J call TRBJ1-5, with unresolved D. V lost 3 bases, J lost 0 bases, and 12 bases lay in between. Germline V gene data show CDR1 as MDHEN and CDR2 as SYDVKM. The CDR3 extends over 16 amino acids. CDR3 sequence (DNA): TGTGCCAGCAGTTTTTTTAGTCTCCATAGCAATCAGCCCCAGCATTTT. Its translation: CASSFFSLHSNQPQHF.

The J gene is TRBJ2-7, the V gene TRBV20-1; 9 bases match TRBD1. With 6 bases clipped from V and 4 bases from J, the junction kept 10 bases outside the gene matches. The CDR3 is 14 amino acids. The germline V gene has CDR1 DFQATT and CDR2 SNEGSKA (reference sequence). The CDR3 bases are TGCAGTGCGACAGCCTACAGGGGGCTGTACGAGCAGTACTTC. Its protein product is CSATAYRGLYEQYF.

The CDR3 protein is CASSTDRALVNYGYTF. In DNA form, the CDR3 reads TGTGCCAGCAGCACGGACAGGGCCCTAGTTAACTATGGCTACACCTTC. The J gene is TRBJ1-2, the V gene TRBV5-6; 8 bases match TRBD1. The V segment lost 4 bases and the J segment 1 base; nucleotides outside the gene matches: 9. The CDR3 sequence is 16 residues long. The germline gives CDR1 SGHDT, CDR2 YYEEEE. Full variable domain (remainder filled in from reference TRBV5-6 and TRBJ1-2): DAGVTQSPTHLIKTRGQQVTLRCSPKSGHDTVSWYQQALGQGPQFIFQYYEEEERQRGNFPDRFSGHQFPNYSSELNVNALLLGDSALYLCASSTDRALVNYGYTFGSGTRLTVV.

This clonotype has at least ten counts. V is TRBV7-2 and J is TRBJ2-7; the D gene is possibly TRBD2 (5 bases). V shed 2 bases and J shed 5 bases, with 22 bases lying between them. The V gene's germline CDR1 is SGHTA and CDR2 FQGNSA. CDR3 length: 17 residues. CDR3: CASSLLQRTGGVHEQYF. In DNA, the CDR3 is TGTGCCAGCAGCTTACTCCAAAGAACCGGAGGTGTCCACGAGCAGTACTTC.

The chain links TRBV29-1 to TRBJ2-4; D may be TRBD2 (6 bases). The CDR3 is 14 amino acids. From germline, CDR1 is SQVTM and CDR2 ANQGSEA. V gave up 4 bases and J gave up 7 bases, with 17 bases separating them. Here the CDR3 DNA reads TGCAGCGTTGCCCGGGGGACTTTCCCGAACATTCAGTACTTC. Translation gives CSVARGTFPNIQYF. The variable domain in full, with the rest retrieved from reference TRBV29-1 and TRBJ2-4, is SAVISQKPSRDICQRGTSLTIQCQVDSQVTMMFWYRQQPGQSLTLIATANQGSEATYESGFVIDKFPISRPNLTFSTLTVSNMSPEDSSIYLCSVARGTFPNIQYFGAGTRLSVL.

This clonotype was seen at least ten times. The V call is TRBV12-5, the J call TRBJ2-3, with unresolved D. V shed 7 bases and J shed 2 bases, with 16 bases lying between them. CDR1 is LGHNT and CDR2 is FRNRAP in the germline V gene. The CDR3 is made up of 15 amino acids. CDR3 residues: CASATRPSTTDTQYF. The CDR3 bases are TGTGCTAGTGCCACGAGACCCTCAACCACAGATACGCAGTATTTT. The variable domain in full, with the rest retrieved from reference TRBV12-5 and TRBJ2-3, is DARVTQTPRHKVTEMGQEVTMRCQPILGHNTVFWYRQTMMQGLELLAYFRNRAPLDDSGMPKDRFSAEMPDATLATLKIQPSEPRDSAVYFCASATRPSTTDTQYFGPGTRLTVL.

In this sample, this clonotype turned up a few times. This chain uses TRBV7-2 with TRBJ2-7, with 9 bases that match TRBD1. This CDR3 is built from 15 residues. Per the germline V gene, CDR1 is SGHTA and CDR2 is FQGNSA. The ends lost 5 bases at V and 2 bases at J; junction bases unmatched: 7. The CDR3 bases are TGTGCCAGCAGCATTCCGGGACAGGGAGCCTACGAGCAGTACTTC. This sequence encodes CASSIPGQGAYEQYF.